The next 13 T cell receptor beta chains were all read from a single sample in a study of ipilimumab plus nivolumab after autologous stem cell transplantation. The repertoire was sequenced with immunoSEQ multiplex PCR; TCRdb's copy has only in-frame clones and lacks some. The sample records about 16,000 clones, approximately 75% being singletons. Here the sequenced sample was PBMCs, taken in a trial of ipilimumab plus nivolumab as post-transplant consolidation. These receptor sequences come from a male donor with diffuse large B-cell lymphoma.

The chain couples TRBV4-3 to TRBJ2-7; D gene ambiguous. CDR1 and CDR2 from the germline V gene are LGHNA and YSLEER. The CDR3 runs to 13 residues. Trimming pared 0 bases from V and 3 bases from J, leaving 6 bases between. The CDR3 sequence is CASSQETIYEQYF. CDR3 in DNA: TGCGCCAGCAGCCAAGAGACAATCTACGAGCAGTACTTC.

This rearrangement joins TRBV6-5 to TRBJ1-4; D gene unclear. Per the germline V gene, CDR1 is MNHEY and CDR2 is SVGAGI. The CDR3 runs to 15 residues. V lost 6 bases and J lost 8, with 19 bases in between. CDR3 protein: CASSPPGNRGEKLFF. The CDR3 coding sequence is TGTGCCAGCAGCCCCCCCGGGAACCGTGGGGAAAAACTGTTTTTT.

In its sample, this clone is large (0.1 to 1%). The chain combines TRBV5-6 with TRBJ2-7, with D unresolved. Trimming took off 1 base at V and 5 bases at J, with 13 bases between the two ends. The CDR3 is made up of 14 amino acids. Germline lookup yields CDR1 SGHDT and CDR2 YYEEEE. The CDR3 bases are TGTGCCAGCAGCTTGTTGATGGCAAGAAACGAGCAGTACTTC. This codes for CASSLLMARNEQYF. Combining the CDR3 with reference TRBV5-6 and TRBJ2-7 gives the whole variable domain DAGVTQSPTHLIKTRGQQVTLRCSPKSGHDTVSWYQQALGQGPQFIFQYYEEEERQRGNFPDRFSGHQFPNYSSELNVNALLLGDSALYLCASSLLMARNEQYFGPGTRLTVT.

The gene calls are TRBV5-5 and TRBJ1-4, with D perhaps matching TRBD1 (6 bases). V gave up 5 bases and J gave up 4 bases, with 12 bases separating them. Germline CDR1 is SGHKS and CDR2 is YYEKEE (reference sequence). The CDR3 has 14 residues. CDR3 residues: CASSRDIINEKLFF. CDR3 in DNA: TGTGCCAGCAGTAGGGACATAATTAATGAAAAACTGTTTTTT.

The chain joins TRBV9 to TRBJ2-7; weak D call: TRBD2 (6 bases). The length of the CDR3 is 12 residues. V was clipped by 5 bases and J by 1 base, with 7 bases between them. CDR1 and CDR2 (germline): SGDLS, YYNGEE. The CDR3 loop reads CASSGTSYEQYF. The CDR3 DNA reads as TGTGCCAGCAGTGGGACTTCCTACGAGCAGTACTTC.

In its sample, this clone was seen a few times. The J gene is TRBJ1-1, the V gene TRBV5-1, with 10 bases matching TRBD1. Germline V gene data show CDR1 as SGHRS and CDR2 as YFSETQ. The CDR3 is 15 amino acids. The ends lost 5 bases at V and 5 bases at J; junction bases unmatched: 9. In nucleotides, the CDR3 is TGCGCCAGCAGTCAGGGACAGGGGCTGGGAACTGAAGCTTTCTTT. Translation gives CASSQGQGLGTEAFF.

This sequence joins TRBV4-3 and TRBJ2-7, with D unclear. Germline lookup yields CDR1 LGHNA and CDR2 YSLEER. V was trimmed by 1 base and J by 3 bases, leaving 16 bases between them. The CDR3 loop spans 16 amino acids. Written as DNA, the CDR3 is TGCGCCAGCAGCCAAGGAGAGGTGGTAGAAGGCTACGAGCAGTACTTC. This encodes CASSQGEVVEGYEQYF.

The genes are TRBV9 and TRBJ1-2, with a weak D call TRBD1 (6 bases). The CDR3 has 14 amino acids. The V end lost 5 bases, the J end lost 8 bases, and 19 bases lay between the germline ends. Germline values: CDR1 SGDLS, CDR2 YYNGEE. The CDR3 DNA is TGTGCCAGCAGTAGGACTGGGGGGCTTGAGGGCTACACCTTC. Translated, it gives CASSRTGGLEGYTF.

J is TRBJ2-3 and V is TRBV11-3, with 9 bases lining up with TRBD2. CDR3 length equals 18 residues. Germline loops: CDR1 SGHNT, CDR2 YENEEA. Trimming at V came to 5 bases and at J to 1 base, leaving 13 bases not matched to a gene. CDR3 sequence reads: CASSISLAGPPGTDTQYF. The CDR3 DNA sequence: TGTGCCAGCAGCATATCACTAGCGGGCCCCCCGGGCACAGATACGCAGTATTTT.

The chain couples TRBV19 to TRBJ1-5; TRBD1 might be the D (5 bases). Trimming shortened V by 3 bases and J by 3 bases, and 15 bases separated the two germline ends. The CDR3 has 16 amino acids. CDR1 is LNHDA, CDR2 SQIVND, per germline (reference sequence). Here the CDR3 reads CASSMNRGTTNQPQHF. For the CDR3, the DNA is TGTGCCAGTAGTATGAATCGCGGGACTACCAATCAGCCCCAGCATTTT.

This chain joins TRBV29-1 and TRBJ2-7; a weak D match, TRBD1 (5 bases). The CDR3 contains 13 residues. Trimming cost V 5 bases and J 1 base, with 12 bases left between them. Germline V gives CDR1 SQVTM, CDR2 ANQGSEA. CDR3 sequence (DNA): TGCAGCGTTACCAGTACAGGATCCTACGAGCAGTACTTC. This encodes CSVTSTGSYEQYF.

As concerns this clone: The same CDR3 also results from other DNA sequences found in this sample. The chain links TRBV27 to TRBJ2-7; no definite D call. This CDR3 spans 13 amino acids. Germline V gene data show CDR1 as MNHEY and CDR2 as SMNVEV (reference sequence). V dropped 2 bases and J dropped 3 bases, with 8 bases sitting between them. This CDR3 reads CASSLGGVYEQYF. DNA for the CDR3: TGTGCCAGCAGTTTAGGTGGAGTCTACGAGCAGTACTTC.

The V call is TRBV4-1, the J call TRBJ1-2; no clear D. The CDR3 length is 16 residues. CDR1 is MGHRA and CDR2 is YSYEKL in the germline V gene. Deletions cut 5 bases from V and 4 bases from J, with 20 bases between. The DNA for the CDR3 is TGCGCCAGCAGCTTGGGAGAGAACCGAAAGACCTATGGCTACACCTTC. It is translated as CASSLGENRKTYGYTF.